Below, 13 T cell receptor beta chains from the same sample are listed, as sequenced in a study of blood T cells in healthy people across ages. Primed by a sample-barcoded 5' primer and a J-beta primer mix, a second PCR proceeded for 7 to 11 cycles. TCRdb reprocessed the 5' RACE reads with MiXCR, giving one entry per CDR3 protein. The table records over 1,500,000 distinct CDR3 sequences, 49% of them present only once. Sequencing was done on a sample of blood. The receptors originated from a middle-aged woman in good health.

This clonotype occurred many times. The chain combines TRBV20-1 with TRBJ1-2; TRBD1 matches at 9 bases. Germline V gives CDR1 DFQATT, CDR2 SNEGSKA (reference sequence). With 6 bases clipped from V and 3 bases from J, the junction kept 8 bases outside the gene matches. This CDR3 region has 14 residues. CDR3 nucleotides: TGCAGTGCCGCCCCGGGACAGGGTGACTATGGCTACACCTTC. Translation: CSAAPGQGDYGYTF.

V usage is TRBV20-1 and J usage is TRBJ1-1, with D perhaps matching TRBD1 (6 bases). Germline CDR1 DFQATT, CDR2 SNEGSKA (reference sequence). This CDR3 has 16 residues. Deletions cut 1 base from V and 0 bases from J, with 15 bases between. The CDR3 nucleotides read TGCAGTGCTAGAGTTCAAGGGGGTGGGATGAACACTGAAGCTTTCTTT. Protein product: CSARVQGGGMNTEAFF.

The rearrangement joins TRBV6-5 to TRBJ2-3; D is perhaps TRBD2 (6 bases). Germline CDR1 MNHEY, CDR2 SVGAGI. Trimming cost V 6 bases and J 1 base, with 8 bases left between them. The CDR3 is made up of 13 amino acids. CDR3 region: CASRERGTDTQYF. The CDR3 nucleotides read TGTGCCAGCAGGGAGCGGGGCACAGATACGCAGTATTTT.

This clonotype was counted a single time. The gene calls are TRBV27 and TRBJ2-5, with D possibly matching TRBD2 (6 bases). The CDR3 totals 14 residues. Per germline, CDR1 MNHEY and CDR2 SMNVEV (reference sequence). Trimming shortened V by 1 base and J by 4 bases, and 10 bases separated the two germline ends. CDR3 region: CASSLYSSAETQYF. The CDR3 nucleotides are TGTGCCAGCAGTTTATATTCTAGCGCAGAGACCCAGTACTTC.

This clonotype was detected only a few times. The chain has TRBV25-1 and TRBJ1-5; D uncertain. Germline V lookup: CDR1 MGHDK, CDR2 SYGVNS. V lost 2 bases, J lost 4 bases, and 3 bases lay in between. The CDR3 sequence is 12 residues long. CDR3 sequence: CASSEKNQPQHF. The CDR3 region has the DNA TGTGCCAGCAGTGAAAAAAATCAGCCCCAGCATTTT.

The rearrangement links TRBV6-5 to TRBJ2-5; D might be TRBD1 (5 bases). Deletions cut 2 bases from V and 6 bases from J, with 19 bases between. This CDR3 region has 16 residues. CDR1 and CDR2 from the germline V gene are MNHEY and SVGAGI. CDR3 bases: TGTGCCAGCAGTTACGTCAGGCAGGGAAGGGCGAAGACCCAGTACTTC. It encodes CASSYVRQGRAKTQYF.

V usage is TRBV28 and J usage is TRBJ2-3; possibly TRBD1 or TRBD2 for D (5 bases each). Germline CDR1 MDHEN, CDR2 SYDVKM. The CDR3 is made up of 14 amino acids. V lost 8 bases to trimming and J lost 6 bases, with 18 bases between them. CDR3 region: CASGGRATSDTQYF. Written as DNA, the CDR3 is TGTGCCAGCGGGGGACGTGCTACGTCTGATACGCAGTATTTT.

The gene calls are TRBV27 and TRBJ2-3; D uncertain. Trimming took 3 bases from V and 2 from J, leaving 12 bases between them. CDR1 is MNHEY, CDR2 SMNVEV, per germline (reference sequence). The length of the CDR3 is 15 residues. The CDR3 spells CASSLRSLFTDTQYF. The DNA for the CDR3 is TGTGCCAGCAGTTTGCGTAGTCTTTTCACAGATACGCAGTATTTT.

The rearrangement joins TRBV9 to TRBJ2-1, with D tentatively TRBD2 (5 bases). The germline gives CDR1 SGDLS, CDR2 YYNGEE. The length of the CDR3 is 15 residues. V was clipped by 0 bases and J by 5 bases, with 12 bases between them. The CDR3 DNA reads TGTGCCAGCAGCGTAGGCCCGGGGTGGAACAATGAGCAGTTCTTC. Amino acids: CASSVGPGWNNEQFF.

To note about this clonotype: Compared with germline, one end of the junction differs, possibly owing to a read error. The V call is TRBV29-1, the J call TRBJ2-1; maybe TRBD1 (6 bases). The germline V gene has CDR1 SQVTM and CDR2 ANQGSEA. The CDR3 spans 15 residues. DNA of the CDR3: TGCAGCGTCCATCGACCGGGACAACAATACAGTGAGCAGTTCTTC. Its translation is CSVHRPGQQYSEQFF.

The chain is built from TRBV6-5 and TRBJ1-1; 8 bases match TRBD1. The CDR3 runs 15 residues. J was trimmed by 3 bases and V by 0 bases; bases with no gene match: 3. Germline V gives CDR1 MNHEY, CDR2 SVGAGI. CDR3 nucleotides: TGTGCCAGCAGTTACTCGGACAGGGCGTACACTGAAGCTTTCTTT. This gives the protein CASSYSDRAYTEAFF.

The chain combines TRBV10-3 with TRBJ2-3, with D possibly matching TRBD2 (6 bases). The CDR3 has 13 residues. V lost 6 bases, J lost 1 base, and 8 bases lay in between. Germline CDR1 is ENHRY and CDR2 is SYGVKD. Written as DNA, the CDR3 is TGTGCCATCAGACCGGGGGGCACAGATACGCAGTATTTT. Residues: CAIRPGGTDTQYF.

V usage is TRBV20-1 and J usage is TRBJ2-5; 11 nucleotides agree with TRBD2. The germline gives CDR1 DFQATT, CDR2 SNEGSKA (reference sequence). This CDR3 is 17 amino acids long. Trimming took 0 bases from V and 2 from J; bases not matched to a gene: 8. The CDR3 coding sequence is TGCAGTGCTAGAGACGTCACTAGCGGGAGTTTTCAAGAGACCCAGTACTTC. Protein product: CSARDVTSGSFQETQYF.